These T cell receptor beta chains were read from a single sample in a study of glioma-infiltrating T cells. In TCRdb, the multiplex PCR reads were re-called with MiXCR into one record per CDR3 protein. The sample lists 100,000 to 150,000 distinct CDR3 sequences, about 23% occurring once. The specimen sequenced was glioma tissue, nonneoplastic brain tissue, or PBMCs (not recorded which). The receptors stem from a human donor with low-grade glioma or glioblastoma, undergoing nonglioma brain surgery, or in good health (not recorded which). Both conserved end residues are part of each CDR3. Fields, in order: J gene, V gene, D gene, clone size, CDR3 DNA, CDR3 protein. The D gene is left open where the match is weak. The listing skips clone size in some rows; elsewhere it reads once, few, many or a size class.

TRBJ2-7 TRBV7-2 TRBD2 many TGTGCCAGCAGCTTAGCCTGGGACTACACGAACTACGAGCAGTACTTC CASSLAWDYTNYEQYF
TRBJ2-3 TRBV27 . once TGTGCCAGCAGCTCTTATTATAGCGGTAGCACAGATACACAGTATTTT CASSSYYSGSTDTQYF
TRBJ1-1 TRBV18 TRBD1 many TGTGCCAGCTCACGGAACACCGGGACAGCGAACACTGAAGCTTTCTTT CASSRNTGTANTEAFF
TRBJ2-1 TRBV5-6 TRBD2 many TGTGCCAGCCGCATCGGGGGGAGGGGTTACAATGAGCAGTTCTTC CASRIGGRGYNEQFF
TRBJ2-7 TRBV6-2/TRBV6-3 . . TGTGCCAGCAGTTATTGGCAGCTCTACGAGCAGTACTTC CASSYWQLYEQYF
TRBJ2-3 TRBV7-9 . few TGTGCCAGCCTATACTGGGCGGGCCTAGGCACAGATACGCAGTATTTT CASLYWAGLGTDTQYF
TRBJ1-5 TRBV2 . . TGTGCCAGCACCAGAGGGGGGAATCAGCCCCAGCATTTT CASTRGGNQPQHF
TRBJ2-3 TRBV7-9 TRBD2 . TGTACCAGCAGCCCCGGGACTAGCGAGATGTTATTCGCAGATACGCAGTATTTT CTSSPGTSEMLFADTQYF
TRBJ2-1 TRBV28 . many TGTGCCAGCAGTTTATCTGACAGAGAGCAGTTCTTC CASSLSDREQFF
TRBJ2-7 TRBV12-3/TRBV12-4 . many TGTGCCAGCAGTTTAGGCCTCCCACCTGGCTACGAGCAGTACTTC CASSLGLPPGYEQYF
TRBJ1-3 TRBV28 TRBD1 many TGTGCCAGCAGACCTACAGGGGATGGAAACACCATATATTTT CASRPTGDGNTIYF
TRBJ2-3 TRBV7-2 TRBD2 . TGTGCCAGCAGTTCCACGACTAGCGGGAGGGGTGAGGCAGATACGCAGTATTTT CASSSTTSGRGEADTQYF
TRBJ2-7 TRBV6-6 . many TGTGCCAGCAGTTACTCGAGAGTTCGGGGGGCTGCCTACGAGCAGTACTTC CASSYSRVRGAAYEQYF
TRBJ2-1 TRBV12-3/TRBV12-4 TRBD1 few TGTGCCAGCTCGGGACAGGCGCACAATGAGCAGTTCTTC CASSGQAHNEQFF
TRBJ2-1 TRBV4-2 . many TGTGCCAGCAGCCAAACTAGCTTCCTGGACAATGAGCAGTTCTTC CASSQTSFLDNEQFF
TRBJ2-7 TRBV19 . . TGTGCCAGTAGTATAGGCTACGGGACAAGAATAGACTACGAGCAGTACTTC CASSIGYGTRIDYEQYF
TRBJ1-5 TRBV20-1 . many TGCAGTGCCCACTGGGGGGCAAGCAATCAGCCCCAGCATTTT CSAHWGASNQPQHF
TRBJ1-1 TRBV27 . many TGTGCCAGCAGTTTATATACGGGCGCCAACACTGAAGCTTTCTTT CASSLYTGANTEAFF
TRBJ2-3 TRBV2 . many TGTGCCAGCAGTGACTTTTCACGACTGCACACAGATACGCAGTATTTT CASSDFSRLHTDTQYF
TRBJ2-2 TRBV7-2 . . TGTGCCAGCACCGGTACTAGAGACACCGGGGAGCTGTTTTTT CASTGTRDTGELFF
TRBJ2-5 TRBV28 . many TGTGCCAGCAGCTTCGCGGCCCGACAAGAGACCCAGTACTTC CASSFAARQETQYF
TRBJ1-3 TRBV5-4 . . TGTGCCAGCAGCTTGGGACAGCCTGCGGGAGGAAACACCATATATTTT CASSLGQPAGGNTIYF
TRBJ1-1 TRBV6-2/TRBV6-3 TRBD1 many TGTGCCAGCAGCCGACAGGGCGTGAACACTGAAGCTTTCTTT CASSRQGVNTEAFF
TRBJ2-6 TRBV29-1 TRBD2 few TGCAGCGTTGTTCAGCGGGAGGAGGCTGGGGCCAACGTCCTGACTTTC CSVVQREEAGANVLTF
TRBJ2-1 TRBV20-1 TRBD2 many TGCAGTGCTAGAGTAGCGGGGCGCTACAATGAGCAGTTCTTC CSARVAGRYNEQFF
TRBJ1-1 TRBV7-2 . many TGTGCCAGCAGCAAGGCCACAGAGAACACTGAAGCTTTCTTT CASSKATENTEAFF
TRBJ2-1 TRBV19 TRBD2 few TGTGCCAGTAGTCCCGGGTGGGATAGCGGGAATGAGCAGTTCTTC CASSPGWDSGNEQFF
TRBJ2-5 TRBV7-2 TRBD2 many TGTGCCAGCAGCCTACCGACTAGCGGGAGAGGAAAGACCCAGTACTTC CASSLPTSGRGKTQYF
TRBJ2-1 TRBV19 TRBD2 few TGTGCCAGTAGTATTACCGGGAGGGTGGCCTACAATGAGCAGTTCTTC CASSITGRVAYNEQFF
TRBJ2-5 TRBV6-2/TRBV6-3 . many TGTGCCAGCAGTTACTCGAATAGGGAGGAGAAGCAGCCACAAGAGACCCAGTACTTC CASSYSNREEKQPQETQYF
TRBJ1-1 TRBV29-1 . many TGCAGCGTTGAAGAGGGCTTGAACACTGAAGCTTTCTTT CSVEEGLNTEAFF
TRBJ1-5 TRBV12-3/TRBV12-4 . many TGTGCCAGCAGTCTGGCAAGCAGCAATCAGCCCCAGCATTTT CASSLASSNQPQHF
TRBJ2-1 TRBV2 . many TGTGCCAGCAGTGAAGTGGCCCCCGAGGAGTTCTTC CASSEVAPEEFF
TRBJ1-1 TRBV28 . many TGTGCCAGCAGCCGGAAACCGGCGGTCGCTGAAGCTTTCTTT CASSRKPAVAEAFF
TRBJ2-1 TRBV10-3 . few TGTGCCATCAGTGAGTCGATAGGGAGCTCCTACAATGAGCAGTTCTTC CAISESIGSSYNEQFF
TRBJ2-5 TRBV4-2 . many TGTGCCAGCAGCCAAGATAGATACCAAGAGACCCAGTACTTC CASSQDRYQETQYF
TRBJ2-3 TRBV4-2 . many TGTGCCAGCAGCCAAGACCTATTAGATACGCAGTATTTT CASSQDLLDTQYF
TRBJ2-2 TRBV2 TRBD1 many TGTGCCAGCATCAGGACAGGGTTCGGGGAGCTGTTTTTT CASIRTGFGELFF
TRBJ2-5 TRBV11-2 TRBD1 . TGTGCCAGCAGCCCCGGGGACAGGGGGCCTCAAGAGACCCAGTACTTC CASSPGDRGPQETQYF
TRBJ2-7 TRBV28 . many TGTGCCAGCAGTTTATCCCAGATGAGGTACGAGCAGTACTTC CASSLSQMRYEQYF
TRBJ1-1 TRBV28 TRBD1 many TGTGCCAGCAGTCCGACAGGGGAGAACACTGAAGCTTTCTTT CASSPTGENTEAFF
TRBJ2-3 TRBV3-1 . many TGTGCCAGCAGCCAAGTACTAGCTGCAGATACGCAGTATTTT CASSQVLAADTQYF
TRBJ2-5 TRBV3-1 . few TGTGCCAGCAGCCAGTTTAATGCAGAGACCCAGTACTTC CASSQFNAETQYF
TRBJ2-3 TRBV15 TRBD2 many TGTGCCACCAGCAGAGGAGGGGCGGGAGATGAGACAGATACGCAGTATTTT CATSRGGAGDETDTQYF
TRBJ1-3 TRBV6-1 . many TGTGCCAGCAGTCGGGGGGCGCGAGGAAACACCATATATTTT CASSRGARGNTIYF
TRBJ2-1 TRBV9 TRBD2 few TGTGCCAGCAGCGTAGGACTAGCGAACTCCCAGTTCTTC CASSVGLANSQFF
TRBJ2-7 TRBV27 . many TGTGCCAGCAGTTCGGGACGAATCGTCGGATACGAGCAGTACTTC CASSSGRIVGYEQYF
TRBJ2-1 TRBV18 TRBD2 many TGTGCCAGCTCACCGTTTGGGCGGGAGGACAATGAGCAGTTCTTC CASSPFGREDNEQFF
TRBJ2-3 TRBV2 . many TGTGCCAGCAGCGCCGCACCTAGGGGTACGCAGTATTTT CASSAAPRGTQYF
TRBJ2-2 TRBV3-1 . many TGTGCCAGCAGCCAAGGTCTGGCGGGATGGAACACCGGGGAGCTGTTTTTT CASSQGLAGWNTGELFF
TRBJ2-4 TRBV6-6 TRBD2 many TGTGCCAGCAGTTACCGGGGACTAGCGGGAGCAAGAAACATTCAGTACTTC CASSYRGLAGARNIQYF